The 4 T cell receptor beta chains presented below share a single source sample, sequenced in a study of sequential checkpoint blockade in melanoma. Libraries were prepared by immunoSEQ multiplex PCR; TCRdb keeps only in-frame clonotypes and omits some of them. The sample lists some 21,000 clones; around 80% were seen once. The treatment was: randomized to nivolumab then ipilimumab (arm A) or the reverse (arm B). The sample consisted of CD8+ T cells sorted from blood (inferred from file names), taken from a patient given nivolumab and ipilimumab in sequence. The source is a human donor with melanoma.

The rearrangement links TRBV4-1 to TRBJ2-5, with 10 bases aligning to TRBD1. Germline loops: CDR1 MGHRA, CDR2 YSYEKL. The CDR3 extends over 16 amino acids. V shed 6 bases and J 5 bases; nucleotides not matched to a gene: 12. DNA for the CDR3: TGCGCCAGCAGTCTCGACAGGGGGCTGAGGGCGGAGACCCAGTACTTC. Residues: CASSLDRGLRAETQYF.

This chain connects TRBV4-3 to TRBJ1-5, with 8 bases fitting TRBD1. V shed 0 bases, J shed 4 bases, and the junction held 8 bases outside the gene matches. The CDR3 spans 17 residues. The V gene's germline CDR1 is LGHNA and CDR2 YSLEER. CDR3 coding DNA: TGCGCCAGCAGCCAAGATCGGGCAGGGGGCCCTAATCAGCCCCAGCATTTT. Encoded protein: CASSQDRAGGPNQPQHF.

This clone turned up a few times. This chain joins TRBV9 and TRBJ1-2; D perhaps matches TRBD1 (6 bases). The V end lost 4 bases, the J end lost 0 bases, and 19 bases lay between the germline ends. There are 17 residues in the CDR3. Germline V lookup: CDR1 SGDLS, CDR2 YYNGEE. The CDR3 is CASSIGRGTAANYGYTF. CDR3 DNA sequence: TGTGCCAGCAGCATTGGAAGGGGGACGGCAGCTAACTATGGCTACACCTTC.

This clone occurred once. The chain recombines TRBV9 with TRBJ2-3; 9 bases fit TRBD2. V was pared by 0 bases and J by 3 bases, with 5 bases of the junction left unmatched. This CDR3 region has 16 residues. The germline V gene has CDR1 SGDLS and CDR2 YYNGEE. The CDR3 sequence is CASSVGSGRRTDTQYF. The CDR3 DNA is TGTGCCAGCAGCGTAGGAAGCGGGAGGAGGACAGATACGCAGTATTTT.